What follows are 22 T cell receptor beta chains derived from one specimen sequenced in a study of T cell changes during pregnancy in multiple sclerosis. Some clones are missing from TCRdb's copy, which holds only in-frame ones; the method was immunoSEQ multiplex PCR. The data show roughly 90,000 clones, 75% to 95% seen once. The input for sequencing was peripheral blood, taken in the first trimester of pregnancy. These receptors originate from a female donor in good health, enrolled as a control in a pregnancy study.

Written as DNA, the CDR3 is TGTGCCAGCAGCCAAGGGACAGGTCTCAATCAGCCCCAGCATTTT. This translates into CASSQGTGLNQPQHF. The rearrangement uses TRBV5-6 and TRBJ1-5, with 8 bases matching TRBD1. Germline CDR1 SGHDT, CDR2 YYEEEE. Unmatched junction bases numbered 6, after V lost 4 bases and J lost 3 bases. The CDR3 consists of 15 residues.

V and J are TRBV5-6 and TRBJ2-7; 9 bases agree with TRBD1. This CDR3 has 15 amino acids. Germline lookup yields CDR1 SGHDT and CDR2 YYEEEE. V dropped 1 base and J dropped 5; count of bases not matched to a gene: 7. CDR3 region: CASSLFRDRDDEQYF. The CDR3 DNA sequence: TGTGCCAGCAGCTTGTTTAGGGACAGGGACGACGAGCAGTACTTC.

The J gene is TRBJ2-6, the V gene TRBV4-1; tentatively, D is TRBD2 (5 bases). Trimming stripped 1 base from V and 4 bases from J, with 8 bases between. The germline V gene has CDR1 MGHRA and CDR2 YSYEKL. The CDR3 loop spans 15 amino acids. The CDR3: CASSQAGNGANVLTF. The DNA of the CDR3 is TGCGCCAGCAGCCAAGCGGGGAACGGGGCCAACGTCCTGACTTTC.

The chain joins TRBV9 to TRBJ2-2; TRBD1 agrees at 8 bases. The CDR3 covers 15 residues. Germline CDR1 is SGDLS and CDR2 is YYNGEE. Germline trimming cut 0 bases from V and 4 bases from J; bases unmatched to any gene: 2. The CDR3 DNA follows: TGTGCCAGCAGCGTAGGAGACAGGGGCACCGGGGAGCTGTTTTTT. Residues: CASSVGDRGTGELFF.

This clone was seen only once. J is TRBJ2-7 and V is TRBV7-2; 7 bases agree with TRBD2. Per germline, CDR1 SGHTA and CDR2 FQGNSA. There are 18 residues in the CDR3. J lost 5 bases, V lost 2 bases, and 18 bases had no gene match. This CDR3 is CASSLRGIFVGGVDEQYF. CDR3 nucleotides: TGTGCCAGCAGCTTACGGGGAATTTTTGTGGGGGGGGTCGACGAGCAGTACTTC.

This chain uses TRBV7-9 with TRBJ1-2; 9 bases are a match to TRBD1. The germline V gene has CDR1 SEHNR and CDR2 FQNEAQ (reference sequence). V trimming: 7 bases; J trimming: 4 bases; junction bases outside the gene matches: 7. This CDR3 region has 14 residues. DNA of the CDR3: TGTGCCAGCATCCTACAGGGGGCGAGCTATGGCTACACCTTC. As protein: CASILQGASYGYTF.

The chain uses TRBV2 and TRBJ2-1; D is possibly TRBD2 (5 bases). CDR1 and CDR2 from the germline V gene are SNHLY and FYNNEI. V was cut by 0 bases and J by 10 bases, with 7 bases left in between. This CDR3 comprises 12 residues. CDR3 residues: CASSEATGEQFF. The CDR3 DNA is TGTGCCAGCAGTGAAGCCACGGGGGAGCAGTTCTTC.

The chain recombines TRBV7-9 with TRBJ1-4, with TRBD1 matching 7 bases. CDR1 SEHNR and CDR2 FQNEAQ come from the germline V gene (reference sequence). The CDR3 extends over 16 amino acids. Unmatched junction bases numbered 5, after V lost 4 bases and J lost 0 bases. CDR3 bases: TGTGCCAGCAGCTCAAACAGGGGAGCAACTAATGAAAAACTGTTTTTT. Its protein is CASSSNRGATNEKLFF. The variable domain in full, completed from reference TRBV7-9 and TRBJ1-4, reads DTGVSQNPRHKITKRGQNVTFRCDPISEHNRLYWYRQTLGQGPEFLTYFQNEAQLEKSRLLSDRFSAERPKGSFSTLEIQRTEQGDSAMYLCASSSNRGATNEKLFFGSGTQLSVL.

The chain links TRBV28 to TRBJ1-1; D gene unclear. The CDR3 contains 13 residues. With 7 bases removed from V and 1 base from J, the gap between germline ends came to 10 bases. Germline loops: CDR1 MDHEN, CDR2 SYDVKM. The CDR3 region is CASTANPNTEAFF. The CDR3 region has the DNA TGTGCCAGCACCGCTAATCCGAACACTGAAGCTTTCTTT.

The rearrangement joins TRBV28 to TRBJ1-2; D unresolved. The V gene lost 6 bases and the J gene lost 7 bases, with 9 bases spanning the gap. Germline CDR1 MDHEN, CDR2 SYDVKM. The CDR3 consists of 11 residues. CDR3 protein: CASRLRSGYTF. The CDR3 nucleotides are TGTGCCAGCAGGCTTAGGAGTGGCTACACCTTC.

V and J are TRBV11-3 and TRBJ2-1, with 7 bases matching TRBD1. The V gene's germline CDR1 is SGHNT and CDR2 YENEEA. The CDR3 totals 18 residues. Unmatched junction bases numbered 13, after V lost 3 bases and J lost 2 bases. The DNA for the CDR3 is TGTGCCAGCAGCTTTACCTCGAGACAGGGTTTTGCCTACAATGAGCAGTTCTTC. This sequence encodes CASSFTSRQGFAYNEQFF. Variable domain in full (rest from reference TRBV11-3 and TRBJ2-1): EAGVVQSPRYKIIEKKQPVAFWCNPISGHNTLYWYLQNLGQGPELLIRYENEEAVDDSQLPKDRFSAERLKGVDSTLKIQPAELGDSAVYLCASSFTSRQGFAYNEQFFGPGTRLTVL.

CDR3 in amino acids: CASSPGAITDTQYF. The CDR3 region has the DNA TGTGCCAGCAGTCCAGGGGCGATCACAGATACGCAGTATTTT. The chain uses TRBV27 and TRBJ2-3, with D possibly TRBD1 on 6 matching bases. The CDR3 runs 14 residues. In germline, CDR1 is MNHEY, CDR2 SMNVEV (reference sequence). V was trimmed by 5 bases and J by 2 bases, leaving 11 bases between them.

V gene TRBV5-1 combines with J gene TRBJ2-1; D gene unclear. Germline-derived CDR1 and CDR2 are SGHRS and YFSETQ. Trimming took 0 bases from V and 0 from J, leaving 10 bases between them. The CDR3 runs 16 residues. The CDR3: CASSLVPLSSYNEQFF. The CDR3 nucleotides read TGCGCCAGCAGCTTGGTACCCTTGAGCTCCTACAATGAGCAGTTCTTC.

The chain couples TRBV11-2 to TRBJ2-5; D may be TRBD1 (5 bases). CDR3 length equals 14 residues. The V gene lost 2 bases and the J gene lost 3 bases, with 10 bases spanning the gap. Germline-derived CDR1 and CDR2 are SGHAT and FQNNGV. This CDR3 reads CASSLIAGKETQYF. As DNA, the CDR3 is TGTGCCAGCAGCTTAATTGCAGGGAAAGAGACCCAGTACTTC.

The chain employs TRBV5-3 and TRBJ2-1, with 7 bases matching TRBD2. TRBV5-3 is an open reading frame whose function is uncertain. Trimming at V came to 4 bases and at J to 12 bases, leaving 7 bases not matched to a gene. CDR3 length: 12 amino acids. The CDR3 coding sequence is TGTGCCAGAAGCCAAGAAACGGGGGGGCAGTTCTTC. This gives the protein CARSQETGGQFF.

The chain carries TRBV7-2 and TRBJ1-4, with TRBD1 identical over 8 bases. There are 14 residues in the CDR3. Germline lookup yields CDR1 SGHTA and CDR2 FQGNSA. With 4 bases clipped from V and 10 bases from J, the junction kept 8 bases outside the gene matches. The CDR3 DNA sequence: TGTGCCAGCAGCTCGGACAGGGTCGTGGGAAAACTGTTTTTT. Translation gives CASSSDRVVGKLFF. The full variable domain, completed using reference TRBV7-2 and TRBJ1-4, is GAGVSQSPSNKVTEKGKDVELRCDPISGHTALYWYRQSLGQGLEFLIYFQGNSAPDKSGLPSDRFSAERTGGSVSTLTIQRTQQEDSAVYLCASSSDRVVGKLFFGSGTQLSVL.

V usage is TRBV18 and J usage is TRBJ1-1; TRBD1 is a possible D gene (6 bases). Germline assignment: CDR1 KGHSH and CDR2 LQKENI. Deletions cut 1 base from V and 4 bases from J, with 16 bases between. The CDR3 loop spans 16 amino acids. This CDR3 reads CASSPLGYRASTEAFF. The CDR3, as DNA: TGTGCCAGCTCACCACTTGGTTACAGGGCGAGCACTGAAGCTTTCTTT.

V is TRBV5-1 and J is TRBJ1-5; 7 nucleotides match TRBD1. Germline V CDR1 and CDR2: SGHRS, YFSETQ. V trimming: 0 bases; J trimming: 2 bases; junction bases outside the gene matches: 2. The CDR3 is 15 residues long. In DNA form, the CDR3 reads TGCGCCAGCAGCTTGGAGGGGACAGGCAATCAGCCCCAGCATTTT. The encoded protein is CASSLEGTGNQPQHF.

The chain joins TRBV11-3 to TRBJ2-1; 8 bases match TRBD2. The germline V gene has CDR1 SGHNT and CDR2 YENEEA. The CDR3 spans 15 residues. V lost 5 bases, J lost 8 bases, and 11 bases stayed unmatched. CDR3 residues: CASSVAGGRGYEQFF. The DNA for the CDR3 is TGTGCCAGCAGCGTGGCGGGGGGCCGGGGGTATGAGCAGTTCTTC.

CDR3 sequence reads: CASSYGAASSYNEQFF. Written as DNA, the CDR3 is TGTGCCAGCAGTTACGGCGCGGCGAGCTCCTACAATGAGCAGTTCTTC. The V call is TRBV6-6, the J call TRBJ2-1; D call uncertain. CDR1 and CDR2 from the germline V gene are MNHNY and SVGAGI (reference sequence). The V end was cut by 2 bases, the J end by 0 bases, with 11 bases between. CDR3 length: 16 amino acids.

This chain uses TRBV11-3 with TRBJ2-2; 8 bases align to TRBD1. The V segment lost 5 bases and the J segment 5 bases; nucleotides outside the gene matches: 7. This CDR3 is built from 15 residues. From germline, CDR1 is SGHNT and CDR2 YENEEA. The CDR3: CASSRPDRGTGELFF. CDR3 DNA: TGTGCCAGCAGCCGTCCCGACAGGGGAACCGGGGAGCTGTTTTTT.

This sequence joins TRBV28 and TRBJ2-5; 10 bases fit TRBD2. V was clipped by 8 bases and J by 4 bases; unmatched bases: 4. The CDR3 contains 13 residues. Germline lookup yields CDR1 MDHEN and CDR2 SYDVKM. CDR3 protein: CASQRGGRETQYF. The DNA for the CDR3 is TGTGCCAGCCAGCGGGGGGGCCGAGAGACCCAGTACTTC.